The 22 T cell receptor beta chains below come from one sample, sequenced in a study of T-cell reconstitution after alpha-beta-depleted transplantation in children. A TCRbeta library incorporating unique molecular identifiers was prepared. TCRdb independently ran MiXCR on the PCR reads; one entry per CDR3 protein. The profile shows over 550,000 distinct CDR3 sequences, about 10% of them singletons. The source material was PBMCs from the stem cell graft donor, sampled from the stem cell graft. The receptors stem from a human donor who donated a stem cell graft to a child with acute myeloid leukemia.

The rearrangement joins TRBV4-1 to TRBJ1-6, with TRBD1 matching 8 bases. V was clipped by 4 bases and J by 3 bases; unmatched bases: 14. This CDR3 has 19 amino acids. Germline values: CDR1 MGHRA, CDR2 YSYEKL. The CDR3 coding sequence is TGCGCCAGCAGCCGGCAAAGGGCGGACAGGGCTAACTATAATTCACCCCTCCACTTT. This codes for CASSRQRADRANYNSPLHF.

This chain links TRBV2 with TRBJ2-2, with 7 bases matching TRBD1. The CDR3 is made up of 15 amino acids. The V segment lost 3 bases and the J segment 3 bases; nucleotides outside the gene matches: 4. CDR1 and CDR2 (germline): SNHLY, FYNNEI. The CDR3 DNA is TGTGCCAGCAGTGAGACAGGGCTCGACACCGGGGAGCTGTTTTTT. Amino acids: CASSETGLDTGELFF.

There are many counts of this clonotype. This chain connects TRBV6-2 or TRBV6-3 to TRBJ2-2; no clear D gene. The CDR3 extends over 16 amino acids. Trimming cost V 3 bases and J 6 bases, with 17 bases left between them. Germline V lookup: CDR1 MNHEY, CDR2 SVGEGT. Here the CDR3 DNA reads TGTGCCAGCAGTTATTTGCGCCGGTTATCCCCCGGGGAGCTGTTTTTT. Protein: CASSYLRRLSPGELFF.

This clonotype has more than one count but fewer than ten. The V call is TRBV20-1, the J call TRBJ2-7; no definite D call. Trimming pared 4 bases from V and 6 bases from J, leaving 13 bases between. Germline CDR1 is DFQATT and CDR2 is SNEGSKA (reference sequence). The CDR3 runs to 12 residues. This CDR3 reads CSATGAGGEQYF. The CDR3, as DNA: TGCAGTGCTACCGGTGCTGGTGGCGAGCAGTACTTC.

This clonotype was detected ten times or more. The chain has TRBV30 and TRBJ2-1, with 12 bases fitting TRBD2. The CDR3 consists of 11 residues. V dropped 5 bases and J dropped 16; count of bases not matched to a gene: 6. Germline V lookup: CDR1 GTSNPN, CDR2 SVGIG (reference sequence). The CDR3, as DNA: TGTGCCTGGGGAGGACTAGCGGGATATTTCTTC. It codes for CAWGGLAGYFF.

This clonotype was recorded a few times. The chain employs TRBV27 and TRBJ2-4, with D uncertain. The V end was cut by 4 bases, the J end by 7 bases, with 14 bases between. CDR1 and CDR2 from the germline V gene are MNHEY and SMNVEV (reference sequence). This CDR3 is 14 amino acids long. The CDR3 spells CASSSLEERNIQYF. The DNA for the CDR3 is TGTGCCAGCAGTTCCTTGGAAGAACGGAACATTCAGTACTTC.

The J gene is TRBJ2-7, the V gene TRBV28; 8 nucleotides match TRBD1. CDR3 length equals 14 residues. Germline V CDR1 and CDR2: MDHEN, SYDVKM. V lost 7 bases to trimming and J lost 4 bases; unmatched junction nucleotides: 9. The CDR3: CASITRGRTYEQYF. The DNA of the CDR3 is TGTGCCAGCATTACCAGGGGGCGCACTTACGAGCAGTACTTC.

This clonotype was counted between two and nine times. The J gene is TRBJ2-3, the V gene TRBV4-3; no firm D call. The CDR3 spans 17 residues. The ends were cut back, 1 base at V and 1 base at J, with 15 bases in the middle. Germline CDR1 is LGHNA and CDR2 is YSLEER. CDR3: CASSQVRRTWGTDTQYF. The CDR3 DNA sequence: TGCGCCAGCAGCCAAGTTCGGCGTACGTGGGGCACAGATACGCAGTATTTT.

In this sample, this clonotype turned up many times. The J gene is TRBJ2-5, the V gene TRBV4-3, with D tentatively TRBD1 (5 bases). Looked up from germline, CDR1 is LGHNA and CDR2 is YSLEER. V lost 0 bases and J 5 bases, leaving 13 bases between the germline ends. This CDR3 region has 15 residues. The CDR3 loop reads CASSQDLGPWETQYF. Written as DNA, the CDR3 is TGCGCCAGCAGCCAAGATCTGGGGCCGTGGGAGACCCAGTACTTC.

The V and J genes are TRBV2 and TRBJ1-5, with TRBD1 as a possible D gene (6 bases). Deletions cut 5 bases from V and 9 bases from J, with 14 bases between. The CDR3 covers 13 residues. Germline V gene data show CDR1 as SNHLY and CDR2 as FYNNEI. The CDR3 sequence is CASSTDSMWPQHF. In nucleotides, the CDR3 is TGTGCCAGCAGTACGGACAGTATGTGGCCCCAGCATTTT.

This clonotype was counted at least ten times. The V and J genes are TRBV5-1 and TRBJ2-7; no definite D call. CDR1 and CDR2 from the germline V gene are SGHRS and YFSETQ. The CDR3 covers 11 residues. V lost 9 bases and J 5 bases, leaving 12 bases between the germline ends. The CDR3 DNA is TGCGCCACCACCGCAGGAAACGAGCAGTACTTC. Its translation is CATTAGNEQYF.

This clonotype came up a few times. This sequence joins TRBV9 and TRBJ2-5; no reliable D call. The germline gives CDR1 SGDLS, CDR2 YYNGEE. The CDR3 is 14 amino acids. The V end was cut by 0 bases, the J end by 8 bases, with 14 bases between. CDR3 amino acids: CASSVAEQKGTQYF. Written as DNA, the CDR3 is TGTGCCAGCAGCGTAGCAGAGCAGAAGGGTACCCAGTACTTC.

This clonotype occurred a few times. The gene calls are TRBV9 and TRBJ2-2; D possibly corresponds to TRBD2 (5 bases). V lost 0 bases, J lost 7 bases, and 7 bases lay in between. Germline V gene sequence: CDR1 SGDLS, CDR2 YYNGEE. This CDR3 is 13 amino acids long. The CDR3 bases are TGTGCCAGCAGCGTAGTTGAGGGCGGGGAGCTGTTTTTT. This gives the protein CASSVVEGGELFF.

This clonotype was seen a handful of times. V and J are TRBV29-1 and TRBJ2-4; possible D gene TRBD1, 6 bases. Germline CDR1 is SQVTM and CDR2 is ANQGSEA. Between the trimmed V and J ends, which lost 4 bases and 9 bases, there was a span of 16 bases. This CDR3 has 13 amino acids. The CDR3 DNA reads TGCAGCGTTGGGGGGCGGTCGCTTGGCATTCAGTACTTC. This encodes CSVGGRSLGIQYF.

In DNA, the CDR3 is TGTGCCTGGAGTGTACGAGCGGGAGGGCCCCCTTCCTACAATGAGCAGTTCTTC. It translates to CAWSVRAGGPPSYNEQFF. This rearrangement joins TRBV30 to TRBJ2-1; TRBD2 matches 10 bases. The trim removed 0 bases at V and 1 base at J, leaving 9 bases unmatched. This CDR3 contains 18 residues. Germline lookup yields CDR1 GTSNPN and CDR2 SVGIG (reference sequence).

The chain has TRBV10-3 and TRBJ1-1; D unresolved. Germline CDR1 reads ENHRY; CDR2 reads SYGVKD. V was pared by 6 bases and J by 6 bases, with 14 bases between. The CDR3 totals 13 residues. CDR3 DNA sequence: TGTGCCATCAGCCCCGCGCTGCAGGCTGAAGCTTTCTTT. This codes for CAISPALQAEAFF.

This clonotype was found a few times. Its ends do not fully match the called genes, so a read error is possible. This chain uses TRBV20-1 with TRBJ2-3; 8 positions agree with TRBD2. Per the germline V gene, CDR1 is DFQATT and CDR2 is SNEGSKA (reference sequence). This CDR3 has 16 amino acids. In nucleotides, the CDR3 is TGCAGTGCTAGGGTCCAACAGCGGACTAGCACAGACACGCAGTATTTT. Translated, it gives CSARVQQRTSTDTQYF.

In this sample, this clonotype turned up a few times. The chain recombines TRBV25-1 with TRBJ2-7; D perhaps matches TRBD2 (6 bases). V lost 7 bases to trimming and J lost 7 bases, with 17 bases between them. CDR1 is MGHDK and CDR2 is SYGVNS in the germline V gene. The CDR3 extends over 13 amino acids. CDR3 bases: TGTGCCAGCACCGGCCCCGGGGGTAGTGAGCAGTACTTC. Encoded protein: CASTGPGGSEQYF.

In DNA form, the CDR3 reads TGTGCCAGCAGCCCAGGGACTTTCCAAGCGCAGTACTTC. It translates to CASSPGTFQAQYF. The genes are TRBV7-2 and TRBJ2-7, with TRBD2 as a possible D gene (6 bases). The CDR3 spans 13 residues. The V gene's germline CDR1 is SGHTA and CDR2 FQGNSA. The V end was cut by 5 bases, the J end by 9 bases, with 17 bases between.

This clonotype was seen a handful of times. The V gene is TRBV28, the J gene TRBJ1-2, with D unresolved. Germline values: CDR1 MDHEN, CDR2 SYDVKM. V gave up 4 bases and J gave up 8 bases, with 20 bases separating them. There are 15 residues in the CDR3. The CDR3 here is CASSWGGPQVQGYTF. CDR3 DNA sequence: TGTGCCAGCAGTTGGGGTGGGCCTCAGGTGCAAGGCTACACCTTC.

The chain links TRBV7-9 to TRBJ1-5; D possibly corresponds to TRBD1 (6 bases). The V end lost 1 base, the J end lost 3 bases, and 10 bases lay between the germline ends. CDR1 and CDR2 (germline): SEHNR, FQNEAQ (reference sequence). The CDR3 sequence is 15 residues long. CDR3 DNA sequence: TGTGCCAGCAGCTTAGGCAGGGGAGTCAATCAGCCCCAGCATTTT. Amino acid sequence: CASSLGRGVNQPQHF.

This clonotype was picked up a small number of times. This sequence joins TRBV10-2 and TRBJ2-6; D is unresolved. Germline lookup yields CDR1 WSHSY and CDR2 SAAADI. Trimming cost V 3 bases and J 4 bases, with 16 bases left between them. The CDR3 totals 17 residues. Written as DNA, the CDR3 is TGCGCCAGCAGTGATTTCGGAGTCCTGAGAGGGGCCAACGTCCTGACTTTC. Translating gives CASSDFGVLRGANVLTF.